This T cell receptor beta chain was recorded in a study of CD8 T cells in Susac syndrome. About the research overall: Among the sequenced Susac syndrome patients, five or six had active disease while eight were in remission. Patients with Susac syndrome had blood drawn and were at that point therapy-naive, on corticosteroids, or on intravenous immunoglobulin alone. General observations from the study: Within Susac syndrome CD4+ T cell repertoires, clonal expansion was not evident.

The patients with Susac syndrome satisfied recently defined diagnostic criteria for either definite or probable disease. A note on this clonotype: Its cognate antigen is unknown.

Random hexamers were used to reverse transcribe an amount of roughly 0.5 to 1 ug RNA. TCRdb redid the calling of the immunoSEQ multiplex PCR reads with MiXCR, one entry per CDR3 protein. The table lists some 150,000 distinct CDR3 sequences, approximately 94% of them singletons. CDR1 is LGHDT, CDR2 YNNKEL, per germline (reference sequence). This CDR3 contains 14 residues. V dropped 4 bases and J dropped 4 bases, with 13 bases sitting between them. This clonotype was sampled from a human donor with Susac syndrome. Sequenced input: CD4+ T cells from PBMCs. The rearrangement uses TRBV3-1 and TRBJ1-2; no firm D call. The CDR3 sequence is CASSLSRPFYGYTF. The CDR3 DNA sequence: TGTGCCAGCAGCCTATCCAGGCCCTTCTATGGCTACACCTTC.